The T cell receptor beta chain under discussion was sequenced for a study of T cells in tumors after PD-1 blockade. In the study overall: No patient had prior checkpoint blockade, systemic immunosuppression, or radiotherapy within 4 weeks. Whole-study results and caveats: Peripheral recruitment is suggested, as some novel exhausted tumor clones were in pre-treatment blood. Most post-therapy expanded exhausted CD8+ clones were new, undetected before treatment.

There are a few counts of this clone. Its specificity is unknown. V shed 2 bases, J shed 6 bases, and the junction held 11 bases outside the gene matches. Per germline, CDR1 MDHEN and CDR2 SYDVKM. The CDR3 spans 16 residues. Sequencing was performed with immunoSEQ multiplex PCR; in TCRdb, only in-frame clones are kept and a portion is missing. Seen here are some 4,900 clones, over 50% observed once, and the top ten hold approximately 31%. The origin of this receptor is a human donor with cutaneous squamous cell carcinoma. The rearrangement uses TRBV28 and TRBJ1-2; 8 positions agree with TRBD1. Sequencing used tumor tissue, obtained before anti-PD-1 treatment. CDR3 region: CASSLPGQGAMHGYTF. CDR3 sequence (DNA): TGTGCCAGCAGTTTACCCGGACAGGGCGCTATGCATGGCTACACCTTC.